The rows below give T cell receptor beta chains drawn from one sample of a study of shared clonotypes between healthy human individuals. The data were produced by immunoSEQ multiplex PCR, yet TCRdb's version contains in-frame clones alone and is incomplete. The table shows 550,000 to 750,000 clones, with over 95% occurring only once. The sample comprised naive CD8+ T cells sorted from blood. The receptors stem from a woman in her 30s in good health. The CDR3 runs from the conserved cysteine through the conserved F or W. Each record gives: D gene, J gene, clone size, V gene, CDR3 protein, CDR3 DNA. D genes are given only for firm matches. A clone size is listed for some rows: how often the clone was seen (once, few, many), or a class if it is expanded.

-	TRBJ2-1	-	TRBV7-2	CASSSKSNEQFF	TGTGCCAGCAGCTCAAAGAGCAATGAGCAGTTCTTC
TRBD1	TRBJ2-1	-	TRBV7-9	CASRYGTGEYNEQFF	TGTGCCAGCAGATATGGGACAGGGGAGTACAATGAGCAGTTCTTC
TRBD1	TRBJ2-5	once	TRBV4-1	CASSERDRAPETQYF	TGCGCCAGCAGCGAACGGGACAGGGCACCCGAGACCCAGTACTTC
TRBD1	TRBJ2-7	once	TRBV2	CASSVRGSTYEQYF	TGTGCCAGCAGTGTCAGGGGGAGTACATACGAGCAGTACTTC
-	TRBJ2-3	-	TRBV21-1	CASSRGSGTPQADTQYF	TGTGCCAGCAGCAGGGGCAGCGGGACGCCGCAAGCAGATACGCAGTATTTT
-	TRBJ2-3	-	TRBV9	CASSAYLDRTGTDTQYF	TGTGCCAGCAGCGCCTACCTTGACAGGACGGGCACAGATACGCAGTATTTT
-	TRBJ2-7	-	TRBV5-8	CASSLGQQQYF	TGTGCCAGCAGCTTGGGTCAGCAGCAGTACTTC
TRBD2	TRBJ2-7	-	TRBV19	CASSIRHGGRADEQYF	TGTGCCAGTAGTATAAGGCACGGCGGGAGGGCCGACGAGCAGTACTTC
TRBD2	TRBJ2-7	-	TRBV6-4	CASREAGRVYEQYF	TGTGCCAGCAGAGAAGCGGGAAGGGTCTACGAGCAGTACTTC
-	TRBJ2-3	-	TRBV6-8	CANPLVPLDTQYF	TGTGCCAACCCCTTGGTGCCTCTAGATACGCAGTATTTT
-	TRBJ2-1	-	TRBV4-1	CASSLIGQFNEQFF	TGCGCCAGCAGCCTCATAGGACAGTTCAATGAGCAGTTCTTC
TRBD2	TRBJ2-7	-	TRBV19	CASSASGPSYEQYF	TGTGCCAGTAGTGCTAGCGGGCCGTCCTACGAGCAGTACTTC
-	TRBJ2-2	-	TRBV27	CASSLGHGELFF	TGTGCCAGCAGTTTAGGCCACGGGGAGCTGTTTTTT
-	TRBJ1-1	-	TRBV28	CASSQNMNTEAFF	TGTGCCAGCAGTCAAAATATGAACACTGAAGCTTTCTTT
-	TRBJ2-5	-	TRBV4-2	CASSRRLQETQYF	TGTGCCAGCAGCCGAAGGTTACAGGAGACCCAGTACTTC
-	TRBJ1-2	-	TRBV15	CATSRDAPDTLNYGYTF	TGTGCCACCAGCAGAGATGCCCCGGACACCCTTAACTATGGCTACACCTTC
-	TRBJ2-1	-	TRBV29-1	CSVEEGAGGGNEQFF	TGCAGCGTTGAAGAAGGGGCCGGGGGAGGCAATGAGCAGTTCTTC
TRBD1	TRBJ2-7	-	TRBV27	CASSLSQGARLREQYF	TGTGCCAGCAGTTTATCGCAGGGGGCCAGGCTGAGGGAGCAGTACTTC
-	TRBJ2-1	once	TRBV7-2	CASSPPGPIGEQFF	TGTGCCAGCAGCCCCCCAGGGCCCATTGGTGAGCAGTTCTTC
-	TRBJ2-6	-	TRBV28	CASSSSIISGHLSSGANVLTF	TGTGCCAGCAGTTCGTCCATAATCTCGGGACATCTAAGCTCTGGGGCCAACGTCCTGACTTTC
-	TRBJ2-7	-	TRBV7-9	CASSLRGPPDEQYF	TGTGCCAGCAGCTTAAGAGGTCCACCTGACGAGCAGTACTTC
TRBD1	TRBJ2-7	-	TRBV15	CATSRTGGKQYF	TGTGCCACCAGCAGGACAGGGGGGAAGCAGTACTTC
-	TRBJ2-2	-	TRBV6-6	CASSYDAGELFF	TGTGCCAGCAGTTACGATGCCGGGGAGCTGTTTTTT
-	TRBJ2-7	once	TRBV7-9	CASQDSLAYEQYF	TGTGCCAGCCAGGACAGCCTCGCCTACGAGCAGTACTTC
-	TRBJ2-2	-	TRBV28	CASTRSGNTGELFF	TGTGCCAGCACCCGTAGCGGGAACACCGGGGAGCTGTTTTTT
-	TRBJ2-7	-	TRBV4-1	CASSPNRHEQYF	TGCGCCAGCAGCCCTAACCGGCACGAGCAGTACTTC
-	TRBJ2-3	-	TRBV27	CASSLLGDTQYF	TGTGCCAGCAGTTTATTAGGAGACACGCAGTATTTT
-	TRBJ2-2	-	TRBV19	CASSMRAAGGMRHRAGELFF	TGTGCCAGTAGTATGAGGGCAGCCGGAGGGATGAGACATAGGGCCGGGGAGCTGTTTTTT
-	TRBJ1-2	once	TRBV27	CASSTLGNYGYTF	TGTGCCAGCAGTACTCTAGGGAACTATGGCTACACCTTC
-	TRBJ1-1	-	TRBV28	CASSGGNTEAFF	TGTGCCAGCAGTGGAGGTAACACTGAAGCTTTCTTT
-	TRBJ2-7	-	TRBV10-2	CASNQGRGSYEQYF	TGCGCCAGCAACCAGGGAAGGGGGTCCTACGAGCAGTACTTC
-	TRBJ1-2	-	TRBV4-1	CASSQDVVSYGYTF	TGCGCCAGCAGCCAAGATGTCGTCAGCTATGGCTACACCTTC
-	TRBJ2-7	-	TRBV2	CASRDSSYEQYF	TGTGCCAGCAGGGACAGTTCCTACGAGCAGTACTTC
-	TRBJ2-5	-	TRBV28	CASSAAPGAQETQYF	TGTGCCAGCAGCGCAGCTCCAGGGGCACAAGAGACCCAGTACTTC
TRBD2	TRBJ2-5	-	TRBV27	CASSSLAGEETQYF	TGTGCCAGCAGTTCACTAGCGGGAGAAGAGACCCAGTACTTC
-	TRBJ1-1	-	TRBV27	CASSFYSGLNTEAFF	TGTGCCAGCAGTTTCTACTCGGGACTGAACACTGAAGCTTTCTTT
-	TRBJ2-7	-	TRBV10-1	CASSGPTGSYEQYF	TGCGCCAGCAGTGGACCGACGGGCTCCTACGAGCAGTACTTC
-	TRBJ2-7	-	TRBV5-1	CASSGDDPYEQYF	TGCGCCAGCAGCGGGGACGACCCCTACGAGCAGTACTTC
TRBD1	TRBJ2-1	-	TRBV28	CATTGGVRDEQFF	TGTGCCACTACAGGGGGCGTTCGGGATGAGCAGTTCTTC
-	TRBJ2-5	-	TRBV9	CASSGSGVQETQYF	TGTGCCAGCAGCGGGTCGGGAGTCCAAGAGACCCAGTACTTC
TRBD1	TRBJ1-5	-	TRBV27	CASKQGVYSNQPQHF	TGTGCCAGCAAACAGGGGGTGTATAGCAATCAGCCCCAGCATTTT
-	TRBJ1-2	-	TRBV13	CASSLEGRDYGYTF	TGTGCCAGCAGCTTAGAGGGCAGGGACTATGGCTACACCTTC
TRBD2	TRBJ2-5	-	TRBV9	CASSKTSGKFRETQYF	TGTGCCAGCAGCAAAACTAGCGGGAAATTCAGGGAGACCCAGTACTTC